The 19 T cell receptor beta chains reported below all come from one sample, sequenced in a study of T cells in Graves' hyperthyroidism and ophthalmopathy (dated by TCRdb to about 2019). The library was made by multiplex PCR. The sequencer was an Illumina HiSeq 2000. TCR beta CDR3 regions were amplified from RNA transcripts. The first round of RT-PCR for the TCR CDR3 was performed with the HTBI primer set and the Qiagen OneStep RT-PCR kit. TCRdb reanalyzed the raw reads on its own, using fastp at Q25 for trimming and MiXCR for clone calling, and kept in-frame beta chains. Every entry covers one CDR3 protein and lists the most common genes and DNA from its rows. Here the sample has 250,000 to 300,000 distinct CDR3 sequences; about an eighth occur a single time. Together, the top ten hold roughly 8% of the sample. Input material: blood. The receptors come from a woman between 25 and 40 years old with Graves' hyperthyroidism that later progressed to Graves' ophthalmopathy.

This clonotype occurred many times. V gene TRBV27 combines with J gene TRBJ1-4; D is perhaps TRBD1 (5 bases). Germline CDR1 MNHEY, CDR2 SMNVEV (reference sequence). The CDR3 has 14 amino acids. V was clipped by 5 bases and J by 6 bases, with 13 bases between them. The CDR3 coding sequence is TGTGCCAGCAGTCTCTCCGGGACGGATGAAAAACTGTTTTTT. It is translated as CASSLSGTDEKLFF.

The J gene is TRBJ1-3, the V gene TRBV19; no reliable D call. Trimming shortened V by 1 base and J by 2 bases, and 9 bases separated the two germline ends. The CDR3 is made up of 15 amino acids. Germline lookup yields CDR1 LNHDA and CDR2 SQIVND (reference sequence). The CDR3 region is CASSIGRGPGNTIYF. The CDR3 DNA sequence: TGTGCCAGTAGTATAGGGAGAGGGCCTGGAAACACCATATATTTT.

Remarks on this clonotype: This sequence may be a read error, since a much larger clone differs from it by one base. V is TRBV2 and J is TRBJ1-5; perhaps TRBD1 as D (5 bases). The germline V gene encodes CDR1 SNHLY and CDR2 FYNNEI. There are 17 residues in the CDR3. The DNA for the CDR3 is TGTACCAGCACCCCGGAGGGGCAGCGGGGTGGCAATCAGCCCCAGCATTTT. This gives the protein CTSTPEGQRGGNQPQHF.

This clonotype appeared a single time. This sequence joins TRBV7-9 and TRBJ1-5; 10 positions agree with TRBD1. Germline-derived CDR1 and CDR2 are SEHNR and FQNEAQ (reference sequence). The trim removed 3 bases at V and 0 bases at J, leaving 8 bases unmatched. The CDR3 totals 18 residues. CDR3 residues: CASSLWTGGMFSNQPQHF. For the CDR3, the DNA is TGTGCCAGCAGCTTGTGGACAGGGGGTATGTTTAGCAATCAGCCCCAGCATTTT. The whole variable domain, remainder taken from reference TRBV7-9 and TRBJ1-5, is DTGVSQNPRHKITKRGQNVTFRCDPISEHNRLYWYRQTLGQGPEFLTYFQNEAQLEKSRLLSDRFSAERPKGSFSTLEIQRTEQGDSAMYLCASSLWTGGMFSNQPQHFGDGTRLSIL.

This clonotype was found many times. V is TRBV3-1 and J is TRBJ2-1; 10 positions match TRBD2. The ends lost 0 bases at V and 7 bases at J; junction bases unmatched: 9. The CDR3 runs to 17 residues. The germline CDR1 and CDR2 sequences are LGHDT and YNNKEL (reference sequence). This CDR3 reads CASSQDYPSGSANEQFF. CDR3 coding DNA: TGTGCCAGCAGCCAAGATTACCCTAGCGGGAGCGCGAATGAGCAGTTCTTC.

Many counts were recorded for this clonotype. The chain uses TRBV30 and TRBJ1-3, with D uncertain. Germline CDR1 is GTSNPN and CDR2 is SVGIG (reference sequence). The CDR3 is 16 residues long. The germline V and J ends were trimmed by 0 bases and 0 bases, with 12 bases remaining between them. CDR3 bases: TGTGCCTGGAGTGTACTTGGCACCTTCTCTGGAAACACCATATATTTT. Protein sequence: CAWSVLGTFSGNTIYF.

This rearrangement joins TRBV5-1 to TRBJ1-4; 10 nucleotides align to TRBD1. J was trimmed by 7 bases and V by 4 bases; bases with no gene match: 7. The CDR3 consists of 15 residues. CDR1 SGHRS and CDR2 YFSETQ come from the germline V gene. CDR3 sequence (DNA): TGCGCCAGCAGCGGAATTGGACAGGGGGTTGAAAAACTGTTTTTT. Translated, it gives CASSGIGQGVEKLFF.

This clonotype was observed at least ten times. This chain uses TRBV6-1 with TRBJ1-2; possibly TRBD1 for D (6 bases). This CDR3 has 15 residues. Trimming took off 5 bases at V and 5 bases at J, with 18 bases between the two ends. In germline, CDR1 is MNHNS, CDR2 SASEGT. CDR3 sequence: CASSLQGPQSYGYTF. CDR3 bases: TGTGCCAGCAGTCTCCAGGGGCCGCAATCTTATGGCTACACCTTC.

The V and J genes are TRBV24-1 and TRBJ2-7, with D unclear. CDR1 KGHDR and CDR2 SFDVKD come from the germline V gene. Trimming pared 4 bases from V and 5 bases from J, leaving 8 bases between. This CDR3 has 12 residues. CDR3: CATSDHRDEQYF. The CDR3 nucleotides read TGTGCCACCAGTGACCACCGGGACGAGCAGTACTTC.

This clonotype was recorded at least ten times. The chain recombines TRBV30 with TRBJ1-1, with D possibly TRBD1 on 6 matching bases. The V end was cut by 6 bases, the J end by 11 bases, with 25 bases between. The CDR3 is 14 residues long. Looked up from germline, CDR1 is GTSNPN and CDR2 is SVGIG (reference sequence). Written as DNA, the CDR3 is TGTGCCTGTAGGGCTCGGACAGCACGGGGTGACGCTTTCTTT. Protein: CACRARTARGDAFF.

There are many counts of this clonotype. J is TRBJ2-1 and V is TRBV4-3, with D possibly matching TRBD1 (5 bases). V dropped 7 bases and J dropped 0 bases, with 13 bases sitting between them. CDR1 is LGHNA and CDR2 is YSLEER in the germline V gene. The CDR3 has 15 amino acids. CDR3 region: CASNLWGSSYNEQFF. CDR3 sequence (DNA): TGCGCCAGCAACCTCTGGGGCAGCTCCTACAATGAGCAGTTCTTC.

This clonotype came up a few times. The rearrangement links TRBV14 to TRBJ1-3; D perhaps matches TRBD1 (5 bases). The germline V gene has CDR1 SGHDN and CDR2 FVKESK. V was clipped by 0 bases and J by 4 bases, with 13 bases between them. The CDR3 runs to 16 residues. The CDR3 DNA reads as TGTGCCAGCAGCCAAGATTCAGGGACGGTCGGAAACACCATATATTTT. Its protein product is CASSQDSGTVGNTIYF.

This clonotype appeared many times. This chain joins TRBV11-2 and TRBJ2-1, with a tentative D call TRBD2 (5 bases). Germline V gene data show CDR1 as SGHAT and CDR2 as FQNNGV. The CDR3 sequence is 17 residues long. V lost 5 bases and J lost 0, with 17 bases in between. In DNA form, the CDR3 reads TGTGCCAGCAGCCGGATAGCGCTCCTAAGCTCCTACAATGAGCAGTTCTTC. This sequence encodes CASSRIALLSSYNEQFF.

The J gene is TRBJ2-5, the V gene TRBV15, with D possibly TRBD1 on 6 matching bases. V was shortened by 1 base and J by 1 base, with 16 bases between the two germline ends. CDR3 length: 17 amino acids. Looked up from germline, CDR1 is LNHNV and CDR2 is YYDKDF (reference sequence). The CDR3 sequence is CATSRGGLGSGQETQYF. Here the CDR3 DNA reads TGTGCCACCAGCAGAGGGGGGCTTGGCTCTGGCCAAGAGACCCAGTACTTC. Using reference TRBV15 and TRBJ2-5 for the parts outside the CDR3, the full variable domain is DAMVIQNPRYQVTQFGKPVTLSCSQTLNHNVMYWYQQKSSQAPKLLFHYYDKDFNNEADTPDNFQSRRPNTSFCFLDIRSPGLGDTAMYLCATSRGGLGSGQETQYFGPGTRLLVL.

In this sample, this clonotype turned up many times. The genes are TRBV30 and TRBJ2-1; D tentatively fits TRBD1 or TRBD2 (5 bases each). V lost 3 bases and J lost 8, with 11 bases in between. CDR1 GTSNPN and CDR2 SVGIG come from the germline V gene (reference sequence). CDR3 size: 12 residues. CDR3: CAWRYEGHEQFF. In DNA form, the CDR3 reads TGTGCCTGGAGATACGAGGGACATGAGCAGTTCTTC.

Many counts were recorded for this clonotype. This sequence joins TRBV28 and TRBJ2-1, with D tentatively TRBD1 or TRBD2 (5 bases each). The CDR3 is 17 amino acids. CDR1 and CDR2 (germline): MDHEN, SYDVKM. The V and J ends lost 6 bases and 2 bases respectively, with 20 bases between them. In DNA, the CDR3 is TGTGCCAGCAGACCCACTAAGGACTGGGGGACCTACAATGAGCAGTTCTTC. Translation gives CASRPTKDWGTYNEQFF.

This clonotype has at least ten counts. The chain employs TRBV11-2 and TRBJ2-1; tentatively, D is TRBD1 or TRBD2 (5 bases each). The CDR3 runs to 17 residues. Germline-derived CDR1 and CDR2 are SGHAT and FQNNGV. V lost 0 bases and J 7 bases, leaving 19 bases between the germline ends. The DNA of the CDR3 is TGTGCCAGCAGCTTAGATCGGGGCGCTGGCTCGATAAATGAGCAGTTCTTC. It codes for CASSLDRGAGSINEQFF.

This clonotype was detected many times. The CDR3 DNA follows: TGTGCCAGCAGCCAACCCCCTTTGACTAGCGCGTACAATGAGCAGTTCTTC. Protein: CASSQPPLTSAYNEQFF. The chain combines TRBV4-2 with TRBJ2-1; TRBD2 aligns across 8 bases. The CDR3 is 17 amino acids. Germline CDR1 LGHNA, CDR2 YNFKEQ. The J segment lost 4 bases and the V segment lost 2 bases, leaving 10 bases of the junction unmatched.

This clonotype is a singleton in its sample. This could be a read error, since a much larger clone is one nucleotide away. This chain connects TRBV12-3 or TRBV12-4 to TRBJ2-2; maybe TRBD1 (6 bases). Trimming left V 6 bases short and J 4 bases short, with 15 bases between. The CDR3 extends over 15 amino acids. The CDR3 sequence: CASRVGHGPTGELFF. The CDR3 DNA sequence: TGTGCCAGCAGGGTGGGACATGGGCCCACCGGGGAGCTGTTTTTT.